In its sample, the clone carrying this T cell receptor (beta chain) was seen many times. As yet, its antigen is unknown. Per germline, CDR1 SGDLS and CDR2 YYNGEE. The CDR3 has 17 residues. Trimming took 0 bases from V and 2 from J, leaving 16 bases between them. This record comes from a study of T cells after yellow fever vaccination. The wider study: Each low-cell-number fraction was prepared by means of SMART-Seq v4 Ultra Low Input.

The study, taken as a whole, reports: Although the secondary response was weaker, it peaked faster, at day 5 versus 15.

TCRdb itself ran the 5' RACE reads through MiXCR, one entry per CDR3 protein. Seen here are some 290,000 distinct CDR3 sequences, about 10% observed once, and the top ten hold about 3.3%. The chain employs TRBV9 and TRBJ2-3, with D perhaps TRBD2 (6 bases). The TCR was taken from a man between 18 and 29 years old who received the YFV17D yellow fever vaccine. The source material was CD4+ T cells sorted from PBMCs, sampled 45 days after the yellow fever booster vaccination. This chain's CDR3 is CASSVGGTSSLTDTQYF. The DNA for the CDR3 is TGTGCCAGCAGCGTAGGGGGGACTTCTTCACTCACAGATACGCAGTATTTT.